This entry lists 8 T cell receptor beta chains sequenced from one sample in a study of response to subunit inactivated influenza vaccine. TCRdb reprocessed the RT-PCR reads with MiXCR, giving one entry per CDR3 protein. The data contain 650,000 to 850,000 distinct CDR3 sequences, over 11% of them singletons. The input for sequencing was PBMCs from blood, taken approximately 15 days before vaccination. Source of these receptors: a man aged 50-60 years who received an inactivated influenza vaccine.

This clonotype turned up a few times. The CDR3 sequence is CASSDRLPGNEQFF. CDR3 coding DNA: TGTGCCAGCAGTGACCGACTGCCCGGCAATGAGCAGTTCTTC. The rearrangement joins TRBV2 to TRBJ2-1; D gene ambiguous. The CDR3 has 14 residues. Trimming took 3 bases from V and 6 from J, leaving 12 bases between them. Per germline, CDR1 SNHLY and CDR2 FYNNEI.

The chain combines TRBV20-1 with TRBJ2-1; TRBD1 matches at 9 bases. Germline V CDR1 and CDR2: DFQATT, SNEGSKA (reference sequence). The V segment lost 1 base and the J segment 9 bases; nucleotides outside the gene matches: 7. This CDR3 comprises 14 residues. The CDR3 here is CSARVATGGREQFF. The DNA of the CDR3 is TGCAGTGCTAGAGTGGCGACAGGGGGGCGTGAGCAGTTCTTC.

This chain joins TRBV7-8 and TRBJ2-3; tentative D call: TRBD1 (6 bases). The CDR3 length is 16 residues. V was trimmed by 5 bases and J by 2 bases, leaving 17 bases between them. Germline V gives CDR1 SGHVS, CDR2 FQNEAQ. This CDR3 is CASSTLTGSNTDTQYF. CDR3 sequence (DNA): TGTGCCAGCAGCACCCTGACAGGCTCCAACACAGATACGCAGTATTTT.

A few counts support this clonotype. V is TRBV9 and J is TRBJ1-1, with D maybe TRBD1 (5 bases). Germline V lookup: CDR1 SGDLS, CDR2 YYNGEE. The CDR3 length is 15 residues. The V gene lost 0 bases and the J gene lost 5 bases, with 14 bases spanning the gap. The CDR3 DNA follows: TGTGCCAGCAGCGTAGACCCGCGGGGCGGAACTGAAGCTTTCTTT. Its protein product is CASSVDPRGGTEAFF.

There are many counts of this clonotype. V usage is TRBV20-1 and J usage is TRBJ2-6; 7 bases agree with TRBD2. This CDR3 has 16 residues. CDR1 is DFQATT and CDR2 is SNEGSKA in the germline V gene (reference sequence). Trimming cost V 3 bases and J 0 bases; bases outside gene matches: 5. The CDR3: CSARKGGVSGANVLTF. As DNA, the CDR3 is TGCAGTGCTAGGAAGGGAGGGGTCTCTGGGGCCAACGTCCTGACTTTC.

This clonotype was observed at least ten times. The rearrangement uses TRBV7-8 and TRBJ1-3, with D unresolved. Germline CDR1 is SGHVS and CDR2 is FQNEAQ. This CDR3 is 15 amino acids long. Trimming cost V 1 base and J 0 bases, with 7 bases left between them. The chain's CDR3 is CASSLGPFSGNTIYF. The CDR3 nucleotides are TGTGCCAGCAGCTTAGGGCCGTTCTCTGGAAACACCATATATTTT.

This clonotype was found many times. This rearrangement joins TRBV20-1 to TRBJ2-1, with D perhaps TRBD1 (5 bases). The V gene's germline CDR1 is DFQATT and CDR2 SNEGSKA (reference sequence). Trimming left V 0 bases short and J 4 bases short, with 13 bases between. The CDR3 is made up of 15 amino acids. The chain's CDR3 is CSARDQAGIYNEQFF. The CDR3 nucleotides read TGCAGTGCTAGAGATCAGGCAGGGATTTACAATGAGCAGTTCTTC.

The chain is built from TRBV7-9 and TRBJ2-2, with D maybe TRBD2 (5 bases). The CDR3 consists of 15 residues. Trimming took off 1 base at V and 3 bases at J, with 9 bases between the two ends. CDR1 SEHNR and CDR2 FQNEAQ come from the germline V gene (reference sequence). The DNA of the CDR3 is TGTGCCAGCAGCTTAGGGGAGCTATACACCGGGGAGCTGTTTTTT. Protein sequence: CASSLGELYTGELFF. Complete variable domain (other parts from reference TRBV7-9 and TRBJ2-2): DTGVSQNPRHKITKRGQNVTFRCDPISEHNRLYWYRQTLGQGPEFLTYFQNEAQLEKSRLLSDRFSAERPKGSFSTLEIQRTEQGDSAMYLCASSLGELYTGELFFGEGSRLTVL.